This T cell receptor beta chain originates from a study of CD8+CD57+ T cells in acquired aplastic anemia. Study in general: Sorted CD4+ and CD8+ cells gave an average of approximately 3 ug of DNA. Study results and caveats: Twenty-nine shared CD8+ CDR3s appeared highly expressed within patients' immunodominant clones. Patient and control CD8+ Simpson's diversity was not significantly different.

This clonotype was picked up many times. Its antigen is not identified. The template used for profiling TCR beta VDJ and CDR3 was genomic DNA. MiXCR, applied by TCRdb to the reads, yields one record per CDR3 protein. The data hold about 290,000 distinct CDR3 sequences, with approximately 57% observed a single time. It was patients with CD8+CD57+ cell expansion by flow cytometry who were chosen for sequencing. A severe acquired aplastic anemia diagnosis applied to all patients. Sequenced sample: sorted CD4+, CD8+, or CD8+CD57+ T cells (not recorded which) from PBMCs. The sequence came from a human donor with aplastic anemia.

The CDR3 DNA reads TGTGCCAGCAGCCCCACCGGGACAGGGGGCAAGTACGAGCAGTACTTC. It encodes CASSPTGTGGKYEQYF. The chain couples TRBV7-8 to TRBJ2-7; 12 bases match TRBD1. V lost 5 bases to trimming and J lost 4 bases; unmatched junction nucleotides: 9. Germline lookup yields CDR1 SGHVS and CDR2 FQNEAQ. The CDR3 is 16 residues long.